The rows below give T cell receptor beta chains drawn from one sample of a study of cytomegalovirus exposure and HLA in healthy donors. Here immunoSEQ multiplex PCR was the method, and the copy in TCRdb shows in-frame clones only, minus some. The data hold 100,000 to 150,000 clones, with about 62% observed a single time. Sequencing was carried out using PBMCs. The source is a woman between 40 and 55 years old in good health and CMV-seropositive. Both conserved end residues are part of each CDR3. Fields, in order: J gene, D gene, V gene, clone size, CDR3 DNA, CDR3 protein. D genes are given only for firm matches. Clone size is stated in some rows and not others, as once, few, many or a class when expanded.

TRBJ1-3 . TRBV30 . TGTGCCTGGAGTCTCCAGGACTCTGGAAACACCATATATTTT CAWSLQDSGNTIYF
TRBJ1-5 . TRBV28 . TGTGCCAGCAGTGTCGCACAGGGAGTCCAGCCCCAGCATTTT CASSVAQGVQPQHF
TRBJ2-7 TRBD1 TRBV6-4 . TGTGCCAGCAGTGACTCTAGGGACAGGAGAAGATACGAGCAGTACTTC CASSDSRDRRRYEQYF
TRBJ2-7 . TRBV11-2 . TGTGCCAGCAGTCAGACAGCTTACGAGCAGTACTTC CASSQTAYEQYF
TRBJ1-2 . TRBV28 few TGTGCCAGCACCCGACAGTCTTATGGCTACACCTTC CASTRQSYGYTF
TRBJ2-1 TRBD2 TRBV7-9 . TGTGCCAGCAGCGTCGCCGGGACTAGCGGGAGGGATGAGCAGTTCTTC CASSVAGTSGRDEQFF
TRBJ1-2 . TRBV29-1 few TGCAGCGTTGAAAGGCAGGCTAACTATGGCTACACCTTC CSVERQANYGYTF
TRBJ2-7 TRBD1 TRBV7-9 . TGTGCCAGCAGCTTAACGACAGGGGGGTCGGACGAGCAGTACTTC CASSLTTGGSDEQYF
TRBJ1-5 TRBD1 TRBV6-5 . TGTGCCAGCCTGCTCGGGACAGGGGGCGGTCAGCCCCAGCATTTT CASLLGTGGGQPQHF
TRBJ1-2 . TRBV5-4 . TGTGCCAGCAGCTTGGACGGCCAGGGAGGCTATGGCTACACCTTC CASSLDGQGGYGYTF
TRBJ2-1 TRBD2 TRBV19 . TGTGCCAGTAGTATTCTAGCGGGGGGGCTAAATGAGCAGTTCTTC CASSILAGGLNEQFF
TRBJ1-3 . TRBV5-4 . TGTGCCAGCAGCGTTGGCGCATGGGCAGGCGTCTCTGGAAACACCATATATTTT CASSVGAWAGVSGNTIYF
TRBJ1-2 . TRBV10-2 . TGCGCCAGCAGTGGAGTGGGCATCTTAAACTATGGCTACACCTTC CASSGVGILNYGYTF
TRBJ2-7 . TRBV7-9 few TGTGCCAGCAGCCTGGGACTTGGCGAGCAGTACTTC CASSLGLGEQYF
TRBJ2-1 TRBD1 TRBV27 . TGTGCCAGCAGCAACCGGGACAGGGGTGATGAGCAGTTCTTC CASSNRDRGDEQFF
TRBJ2-7 TRBD2 TRBV4-2 . TGTGCCAGCAGCCAAGAAGAGGGTGCTAGCGGGGACGAGCAGTACTTC CASSQEEGASGDEQYF
TRBJ2-3 TRBD2 TRBV6-4 . TGTGCCAGCAGTGAGCAGGGAGGGGCAGATACGCAGTATTTT CASSEQGGADTQYF
TRBJ1-1 . TRBV29-1 . TGCAGCGTTGATGGGGAGAGGATAACTGAAGCTTTCTTT CSVDGERITEAFF
TRBJ1-5 TRBD1 TRBV28 . TGTGCCAGCAGAACCTTGGACAGGGGGCACCAGCCCCAGCATTTT CASRTLDRGHQPQHF
TRBJ1-4 TRBD1 TRBV2 . TGTGCCAGCACCCTGGACAGGGCCACTAATGAAAAACTGTTTTTT CASTLDRATNEKLFF
TRBJ1-2 TRBD1 TRBV28 . TGTGCCAGCAGGGACGGGACAGGAGATGGCTACACCTTC CASRDGTGDGYTF
TRBJ1-2 . TRBV2 few TGTGCCAGCAGTGGCGGGAGGGGCGGGGGCTATGGCTACACCTTC CASSGGRGGGYGYTF
TRBJ1-3 TRBD1 TRBV5-6 many TGTGCCAGCAGCTCGACAGGGTGGGTACCTGGAAACACCATATATTTT CASSSTGWVPGNTIYF
TRBJ1-5 TRBD1 TRBV7-9 once TGTGCCAGCAGCAACCCGGGACAGGGACCGGATCAGCCCCAGCATTTT CASSNPGQGPDQPQHF
TRBJ2-3 . TRBV5-1 . TGCGCCAGCAGCTTGGCCCACACAGATACGCAGTATTTT CASSLAHTDTQYF
TRBJ2-7 TRBD1 TRBV6-1 . TGTGCCAGCATTTCCGGGACAGGGGTCTACGAGCAGTACTTC CASISGTGVYEQYF
TRBJ1-3 . TRBV10-3 few TGTGCCATCAGTGTCCCCCCGGACGGGACACCAGGAAACACCATATATTTT CAISVPPDGTPGNTIYF
TRBJ2-1 TRBD2 TRBV6-5 . TGTGCCAGCAAGGAGGCGGGAGGGGCCTACAATGAGCAGTTCTTC CASKEAGGAYNEQFF
TRBJ2-7 TRBD2 TRBV4-2 . TGTGCCAGCAGCCCCTCTAGCGGGGAAGACTACGAGCAGTACTTC CASSPSSGEDYEQYF
TRBJ1-5 TRBD1 TRBV5-8 . TGTGCCAGCAGCTCGGGACAGGGGGTGGGTCAGCCCCAGCATTTT CASSSGQGVGQPQHF
TRBJ2-2 . TRBV5-1 once TGCGCCAGCAGCCCGGGGGTCTCTAGCGCGAACACCGGGGAGCTGTTTTTT CASSPGVSSANTGELFF
TRBJ1-2 TRBD1 TRBV23-1 . TGCGCCAGCAGTCAGGACAGGGGTTGCTTAACCCCTAACTATGGCTACACCTTC CASSQDRGCLTPNYGYTF
TRBJ2-3 . TRBV28 . TGTGCCAGCGGACTTAGCACAGATACGCAGTATTTT CASGLSTDTQYF
TRBJ2-7 TRBD2 TRBV6-1 few TGTGCCAGCAGTGAGAGCCTAGCGGGAGCCCACGAGCAGTACTTC CASSESLAGAHEQYF
TRBJ1-5 . TRBV28 . TGTGCCAGCAGTTTGCAGGGGAATCAGCCCCAGCATTTT CASSLQGNQPQHF
TRBJ2-1 TRBD2 TRBV18 . TGTGCCAGCCCACCACCGGGACTAGCGGGAGTCATTGAGCAGTTCTTC CASPPPGLAGVIEQFF
TRBJ2-1 TRBD1 TRBV7-8 . TGTGCCAGCAGCTTAGTAGGGGGACAGGGTTACAATGAGCAGTTCTTC CASSLVGGQGYNEQFF
TRBJ2-1 TRBD1 TRBV25-1 . TGTGCCAGCAGTCGGGACAGCAATGAGCAGTTCTTC CASSRDSNEQFF
TRBJ2-6 TRBD1 TRBV10-3 . TGTGCCATCAGTGAGTCAAGGACAGGGGCTGGGGCCAACGTCCTGACTTTC CAISESRTGAGANVLTF
TRBJ2-5 TRBD2 TRBV19 . TGTGCCAGCACTAGCGGGAGGGCCGATGGGGAGACCCAGTACTTC CASTSGRADGETQYF
TRBJ2-7 . TRBV2 . TGTGCCAGCTCTGACTTTAGGTACGAGCAGTACTTC CASSDFRYEQYF
TRBJ2-1 TRBD1 TRBV18 . TGTGCCAGCTCACCAAGGACAGGGGCGGTAAATGAGCAGTTCTTC CASSPRTGAVNEQFF
TRBJ1-3 . TRBV5-1 few TGCGCCAGCACCCCGACAGGTCCTGGAAACACCATATATTTT CASTPTGPGNTIYF
TRBJ2-7 TRBD1 TRBV28 . TGTGCCAGCAATCACCAGACTTCGGGACAGACCTCCTACGAGCAGTACTTC CASNHQTSGQTSYEQYF
TRBJ2-7 . TRBV7-6 . TGTGCCAGCAGCCCGAATAGCGTGACATCCTACGAGCAGTACTTC CASSPNSVTSYEQYF
TRBJ1-3 . TRBV5-6 once TGTGCCAGCAGCCGGAGGGGCAGGGCTTTTGGAAACACCATATATTTT CASSRRGRAFGNTIYF
TRBJ2-1 . TRBV6-5 . TGTGCCAGCAGTTACTCTCGGGACAATGAGCAGTTCTTC CASSYSRDNEQFF
TRBJ2-5 TRBD1 TRBV10-1 . TGCGCCAGCAGTGTGAACAGGGGTTCGGGGGAGACCCAGTACTTC CASSVNRGSGETQYF
TRBJ2-7 TRBD2 TRBV2 . TGTGCCAGCCAAAGCGGGAGGTACGAGCAGTACTTC CASQSGRYEQYF
TRBJ2-1 . TRBV6-4 . TGTGCCAGCAGTGTGGAGAGCGAGTACAATGAGCAGTTCTTC CASSVESEYNEQFF
TRBJ1-5 TRBD1 TRBV9 . TGTGCCAGCAGCGGCGGGACAGGGGGCGGTCAGCCCCAGCATTTT CASSGGTGGGQPQHF
TRBJ2-7 TRBD2 TRBV5-5 . TGTGCCAGCAGCGTTAGCGGGATGGCTAGGGAGCAGTACTTC CASSVSGMAREQYF
TRBJ1-5 . TRBV4-1 . TGCGCCAGCAGCCAAGAAAGGTCAGGGAGGCAGCCCCAGCATTTT CASSQERSGRQPQHF
TRBJ1-2 TRBD1 TRBV19 . TGTGCCAGTAGTATAAAGAGGACAGGGGGATCACCCAAGGACTATGGCTACACCTTC CASSIKRTGGSPKDYGYTF
TRBJ2-7 . TRBV6-1 . TGTGCCAGCAGTGAACTCGCAGGTTCGACCTACGAGCAGTACTTC CASSELAGSTYEQYF
TRBJ2-6 . TRBV18 . TGTGCCAGCTCACCGGTACAGGCCGGCGTCCTGACTTTC CASSPVQAGVLTF
TRBJ2-7 TRBD1 TRBV9 . TGTGCCAGCAGCGGAGGGACAGGGAAGGAGCAGTACTTC CASSGGTGKEQYF
TRBJ1-2 . TRBV25-1 . TGTGCCAGCAGTGAATCGACAGTCCCTGGTGGCTACCCCTTC CASSESTVPGGYPF
TRBJ2-7 . TRBV6-1 . TGTGCCAGCAGTGAAGTGAACTACAGGGTGGGCGAGCAGTACTTC CASSEVNYRVGEQYF